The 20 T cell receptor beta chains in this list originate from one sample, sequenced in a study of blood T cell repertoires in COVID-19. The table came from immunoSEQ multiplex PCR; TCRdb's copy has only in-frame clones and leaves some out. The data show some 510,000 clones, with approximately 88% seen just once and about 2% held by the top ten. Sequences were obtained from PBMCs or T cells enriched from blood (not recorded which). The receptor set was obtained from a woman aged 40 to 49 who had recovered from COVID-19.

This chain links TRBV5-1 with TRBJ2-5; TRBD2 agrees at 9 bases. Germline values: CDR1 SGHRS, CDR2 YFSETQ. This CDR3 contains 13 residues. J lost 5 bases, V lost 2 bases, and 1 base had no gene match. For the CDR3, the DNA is TGCGCCAGCAGCTTTAGCGGGAGTGAGACCCAGTACTTC. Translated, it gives CASSFSGSETQYF.

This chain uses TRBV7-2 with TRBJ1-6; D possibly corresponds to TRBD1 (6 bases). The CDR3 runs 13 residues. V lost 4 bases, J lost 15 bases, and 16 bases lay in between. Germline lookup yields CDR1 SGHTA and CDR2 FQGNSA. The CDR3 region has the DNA TGTGCCAGCAGCTCCCCGCGGGGGGGCGTCCTCCACTTT. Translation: CASSSPRGGVLHF.

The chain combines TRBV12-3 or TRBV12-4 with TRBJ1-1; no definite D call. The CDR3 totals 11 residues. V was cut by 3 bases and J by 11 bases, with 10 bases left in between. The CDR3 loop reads CASSFRDSAFF. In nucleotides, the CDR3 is TGTGCCAGCAGTTTCCGGGATTCGGCTTTCTTT.

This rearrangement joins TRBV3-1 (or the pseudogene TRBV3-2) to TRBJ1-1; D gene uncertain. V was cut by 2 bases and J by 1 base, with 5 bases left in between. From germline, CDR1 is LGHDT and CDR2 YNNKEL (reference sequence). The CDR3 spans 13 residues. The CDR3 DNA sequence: TGTGCCAGCAGCCAAATCGGGAACACTGAAGCTTTCTTT. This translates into CASSQIGNTEAFF.

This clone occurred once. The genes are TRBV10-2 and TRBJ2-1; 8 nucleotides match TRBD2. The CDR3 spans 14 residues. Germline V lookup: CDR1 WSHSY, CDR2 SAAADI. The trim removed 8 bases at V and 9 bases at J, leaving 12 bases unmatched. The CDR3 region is CASRTSGTNREQFF. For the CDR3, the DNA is TGCGCCAGCCGCACTAGCGGAACCAATCGTGAGCAGTTCTTC.

The CDR3 spells CASSRHQTGATNEKLFF. The CDR3 DNA reads TGTGCCAGCAGCCGTCATCAGACAGGGGCAACTAATGAAAAACTGTTTTTT. The J gene is TRBJ1-4, the V gene TRBV7-2; 8 positions agree with TRBD1. Germline-derived CDR1 and CDR2 are SGHTA and FQGNSA. The CDR3 has 17 residues. J lost 0 bases, V lost 5 bases, and 8 bases had no gene match.

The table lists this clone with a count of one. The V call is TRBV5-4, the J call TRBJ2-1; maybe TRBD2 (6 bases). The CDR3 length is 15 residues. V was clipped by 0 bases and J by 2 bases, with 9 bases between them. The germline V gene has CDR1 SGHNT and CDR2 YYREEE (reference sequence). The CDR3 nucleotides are TGTGCCAGCAGCTTGGGTAGCGGAGCCTACAATGAGCAGTTCTTC. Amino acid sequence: CASSLGSGAYNEQFF. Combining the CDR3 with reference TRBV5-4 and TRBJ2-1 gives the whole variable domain ETGVTQSPTHLIKTRGQQVTLRCSSQSGHNTVSWYQQALGQGPQFIFQYYREEENGRGNFPPRFSGLQFPNYSSELNVNALELDDSALYLCASSLGSGAYNEQFFGPGTRLTVL.

CDR3: CASSWRTAKGEKLFF. CDR3 coding DNA: TGCGCCAGCAGCTGGAGGACGGCCAAGGGAGAAAAACTGTTTTTT. The chain combines TRBV5-1 with TRBJ1-4; D ambiguous. The CDR3 covers 15 residues. CDR1 is SGHRS and CDR2 is YFSETQ in the germline V gene. V lost 3 bases and J lost 8, with 17 bases in between.

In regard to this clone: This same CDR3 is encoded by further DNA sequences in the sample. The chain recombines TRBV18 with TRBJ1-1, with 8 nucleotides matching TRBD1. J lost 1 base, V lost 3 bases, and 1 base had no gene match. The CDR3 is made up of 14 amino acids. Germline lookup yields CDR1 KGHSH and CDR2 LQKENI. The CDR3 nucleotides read TGTGCCAGCTCACCGGACAGGGAGAACACTGAAGCTTTCTTT. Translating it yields CASSPDRENTEAFF.

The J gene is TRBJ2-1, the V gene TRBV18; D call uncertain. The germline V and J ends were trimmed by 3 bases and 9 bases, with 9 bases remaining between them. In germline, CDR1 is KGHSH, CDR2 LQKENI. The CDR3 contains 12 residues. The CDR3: CASSPIASEQFF. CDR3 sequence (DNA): TGTGCCAGCTCACCCATAGCAAGTGAGCAGTTCTTC.

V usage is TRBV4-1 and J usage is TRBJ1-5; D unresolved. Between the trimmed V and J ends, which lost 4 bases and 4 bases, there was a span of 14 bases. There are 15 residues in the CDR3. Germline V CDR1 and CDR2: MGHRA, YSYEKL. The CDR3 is CASSRTGSGNQPQHF. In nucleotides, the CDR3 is TGCGCCAGCAGCCGCACTGGGTCGGGGAATCAGCCCCAGCATTTT.

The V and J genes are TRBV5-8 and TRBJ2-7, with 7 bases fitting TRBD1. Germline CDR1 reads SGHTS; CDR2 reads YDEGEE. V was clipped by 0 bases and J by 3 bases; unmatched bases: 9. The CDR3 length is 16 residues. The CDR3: CASSLVPQTGYYEQYF. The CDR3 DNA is TGTGCCAGCAGCTTGGTCCCCCAGACAGGGTACTACGAGCAGTACTTC.

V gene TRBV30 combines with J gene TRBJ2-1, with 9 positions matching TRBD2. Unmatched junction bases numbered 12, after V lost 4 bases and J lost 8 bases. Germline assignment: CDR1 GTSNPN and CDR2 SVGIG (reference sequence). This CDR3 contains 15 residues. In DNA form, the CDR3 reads TGTGCCTGGACCTTTAGCGGGAGCCGGGTGGATGAGCAGTTCTTC. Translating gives CAWTFSGSRVDEQFF.

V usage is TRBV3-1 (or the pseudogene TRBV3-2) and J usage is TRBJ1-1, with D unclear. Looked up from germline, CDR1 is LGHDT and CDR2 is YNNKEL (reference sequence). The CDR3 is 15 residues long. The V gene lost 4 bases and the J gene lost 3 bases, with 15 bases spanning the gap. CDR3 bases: TGTGCCAGCAGCCCTTCGTCCCTTACGGACACTGAAGCTTTCTTT. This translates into CASSPSSLTDTEAFF.

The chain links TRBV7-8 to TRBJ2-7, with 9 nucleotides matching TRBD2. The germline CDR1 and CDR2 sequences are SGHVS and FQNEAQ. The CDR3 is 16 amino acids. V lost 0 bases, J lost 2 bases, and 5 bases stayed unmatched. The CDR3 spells CASSLAGTSPAYEQYF. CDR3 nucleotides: TGTGCCAGCAGCTTAGCAGGGACTAGCCCGGCCTACGAGCAGTACTTC.

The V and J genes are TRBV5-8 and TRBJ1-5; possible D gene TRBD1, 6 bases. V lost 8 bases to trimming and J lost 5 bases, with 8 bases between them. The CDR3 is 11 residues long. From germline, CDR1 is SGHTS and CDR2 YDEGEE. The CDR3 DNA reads TGTGCCAGTCGACAGGATCAGCCCCAGCATTTT. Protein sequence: CASRQDQPQHF.

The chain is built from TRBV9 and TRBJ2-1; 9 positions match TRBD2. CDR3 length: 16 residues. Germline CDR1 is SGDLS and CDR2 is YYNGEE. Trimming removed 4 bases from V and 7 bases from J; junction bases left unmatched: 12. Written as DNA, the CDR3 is TGTGCCAGCAGCAGGACGCGGCGGGAGGGCCAGAATGAGCAGTTCTTC. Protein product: CASSRTRREGQNEQFF.

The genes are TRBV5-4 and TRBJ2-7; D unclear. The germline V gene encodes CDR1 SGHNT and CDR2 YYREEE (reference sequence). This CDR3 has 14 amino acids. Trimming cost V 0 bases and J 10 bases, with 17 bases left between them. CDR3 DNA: TGTGCCAGCAGCTTGGACCCCGTCAGGATGGAACAGTACTTC. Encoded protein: CASSLDPVRMEQYF.

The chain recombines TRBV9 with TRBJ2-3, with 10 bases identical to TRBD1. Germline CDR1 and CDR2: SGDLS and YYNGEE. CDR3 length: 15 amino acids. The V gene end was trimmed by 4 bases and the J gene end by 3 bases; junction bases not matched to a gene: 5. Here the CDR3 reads CASSSRTGGTDTQYF. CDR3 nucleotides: TGTGCCAGCAGCTCCAGGACAGGGGGAACAGATACGCAGTATTTT.

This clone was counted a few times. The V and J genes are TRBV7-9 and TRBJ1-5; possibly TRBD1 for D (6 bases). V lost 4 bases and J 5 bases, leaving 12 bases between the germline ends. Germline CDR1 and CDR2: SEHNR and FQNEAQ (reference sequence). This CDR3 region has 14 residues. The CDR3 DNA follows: TGTGCCAGCAGCTCCTCGGACAGCGATCAGCCCCAGCATTTT. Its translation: CASSSSDSDQPQHF.